This T cell receptor (beta chain) stems from a study of blood T cell repertoires in COVID-19. Background on the study: Samples came from the United States, Italy and Spain, spanning acute and convalescent COVID-19. PBMCs, B-cell-depleted T cells, or T cells provided the cDNA or gDNA that made up the material.

In the original workflow: For nucleated cells, counts were estimated from reference gene primer amplification. Here immunoSEQ multiplex PCR was the method, and the copy in TCRdb shows in-frame clones only, minus some. D and trimming were read from the DNA, whereas the V and J calls and clone size are those reported in that table. The sample has hundreds of thousands of clones, 85% to 90% seen once. Between the trimmed V and J ends, which lost 2 bases and 3 bases, there was a span of 11 bases. Germline V gene lookup returns CDR1 SGHDT and CDR2 YYEEEE. This CDR3 has 14 residues. Those enrolled in Seattle joined during active infection and were followed longitudinally afterward.

The clonotype comes from a woman in her forties or fifties with COVID-19, enrolled during active disease. The rearrangement links TRBV5-6 to TRBJ1-2, with a tentative D call TRBD1 (6 bases). Sample: peripheral blood. CDR3 coding DNA: TGTGCCAGCAGCTTCGGGGGGCAGGACTATGGCTACACCTTC. Translated: CASSFGGQDYGYTF.